The sequence of this T cell receptor (beta chain) was determined in a study of blood T cell repertoires in COVID-19. Study-wide background: Donors in the United States, Italy and Spain gave samples during acute or convalescent COVID-19. Sources were T cells, B-cell-depleted T cells, or PBMCs; the material itself was cDNA or gDNA.

Source study methods: Researchers report that nucleated cell counts were estimated from reference gene primer amplification. The method was immunoSEQ multiplex PCR; TCRdb's version includes in-frame clones alone and lacks a portion of them. V, J and clone size reflect that table, while D and trimming were determined from the DNA. In the table there are tens of thousands of clones, more than 85% of which are singletons. Sequencing was done on a sample of peripheral blood. This TCR came from a man over 45 with active COVID-19.

In DNA, the CDR3 is TGTGCCAGCAGTTCAGACAGAGGACAGGGGTATGGCTACACCTTC. This translates into CASSSDRGQGYGYTF. The chain has TRBV28 and TRBJ1-2, with TRBD1 matching 9 bases. This CDR3 is built from 15 residues. Losses at the gene ends were 4 bases for V and 5 bases for J; bases not matched to a gene: 8. In germline, CDR1 is MDHEN, CDR2 SYDVKM.